This T cell receptor beta chain was observed in a study of T cell repertoires in ileal Crohn's disease. Profiling relied on immunoSEQ multiplex PCR, and the TCRdb table lists in-frame clones only, not all of them. The sample yields 5,000 or so clones, 78% seen once. General study findings and limits: Mucosal expansions were suggested to be mainly CD8 T cells.

A note on this clone: Its antigen is unknown.

Trimming cost V 7 bases and J 6 bases; bases outside gene matches: 3. The germline CDR1 and CDR2 sequences are MNHNS and SASEGT. The CDR3 runs to 12 residues. The specimen sequenced was ileal tissue. The chain has TRBV6-1 and TRBJ1-5, with 7 positions matching TRBD1. This sequence was found in an adult with Crohn's disease. The CDR3 reads CASTDRVQPQHF. In DNA, the CDR3 is TGTGCCAGCACCGACAGGGTTCAGCCCCAGCATTTT.